A selection of T cell receptor beta chains follows, all from one sample in a study of CD8 T cells in ankylosing spondylitis. TCRdb reanalysed the 5' RACE reads using MiXCR and keeps one entry per CDR3 protein. Altogether about 340,000 distinct CDR3 sequences are present, 20% to 25% being singletons, with the ten largest covering roughly 14%. Sequencing used blood, either unsorted or a sorted T cell fraction (not recorded which). These receptors all come from a male donor with ankylosing spondylitis or in good health (not recorded which). CDR3s include the opening cysteine and the closing phenylalanine or tryptophan. Fields, in order: clone size, V gene, D gene, J gene, CDR3 DNA, CDR3 protein. A D gene is named only where the DNA matches it firmly. The size field is filled for only some rows; it gives once, few, many or a size class.

abundance: -; v_gene: TRBV12-3/TRBV12-4; d_gene: -; j_gene: TRBJ2-1; CDR3nt: TGTGCCAGCAGGGCCCCCCGGGACACCTTCTCCAATGAGCAGTTCTTC; CDR3aa: CASRAPRDTFSNEQFF
abundance: -; v_gene: TRBV20-1; d_gene: TRBD1; j_gene: TRBJ2-7; CDR3nt: TGCAGTGCTAGAGAACAGGGGATTATCCTCTACGAGCAGTACTTC; CDR3aa: CSAREQGIILYEQYF
abundance: few; v_gene: TRBV9; d_gene: TRBD2; j_gene: TRBJ2-1; CDR3nt: TGTGCCAGCAGCGGATCAGCGGGGGCCCACTACAATGAGCAGTTCTTC; CDR3aa: CASSGSAGAHYNEQFF
abundance: -; v_gene: TRBV7-3; d_gene: -; j_gene: TRBJ2-2; CDR3nt: TGTGCCAGCAGCCCCCACGGCGGGGTGGGCGGGGAGCTGTTTTTT; CDR3aa: CASSPHGGVGGELFF
abundance: -; v_gene: TRBV4-2; d_gene: TRBD2; j_gene: TRBJ2-1; CDR3nt: TGTGCCAGCAGCCAAAATAGCGGGGGGGCGGGTGAGCAGTTCTTC; CDR3aa: CASSQNSGGAGEQFF
abundance: -; v_gene: TRBV12-3/TRBV12-4; d_gene: -; j_gene: TRBJ1-2; CDR3nt: TGTGCCAGCAGTTTCTCCGGACAGCCTGGCTACACCTTC; CDR3aa: CASSFSGQPGYTF
abundance: -; v_gene: TRBV6-5; d_gene: TRBD2; j_gene: TRBJ2-1; CDR3nt: TGTGCCAGCAGTTACGGGGCGGGGGGCCACAATGAGCAGTTCTTC; CDR3aa: CASSYGAGGHNEQFF
abundance: few; v_gene: TRBV4-2; d_gene: -; j_gene: TRBJ2-7; CDR3nt: TGTGCCAGCAGCCAAGATTTTGGAGGTTTAAGCTACGAGCAGTACTTC; CDR3aa: CASSQDFGGLSYEQYF
abundance: -; v_gene: TRBV6-2/TRBV6-3; d_gene: TRBD2; j_gene: TRBJ2-3; CDR3nt: TGTGCCAGCAGTTACGAACGGGGGGGCACAGATACGCAGTATTTT; CDR3aa: CASSYERGGTDTQYF
abundance: -; v_gene: TRBV5-5; d_gene: -; j_gene: TRBJ2-3; CDR3nt: TGTGCCAGCCCCGCTCGGGGAACTAGCACAGATACGCAGTATTTT; CDR3aa: CASPARGTSTDTQYF
abundance: -; v_gene: TRBV10-2; d_gene: -; j_gene: TRBJ2-7; CDR3nt: TGCGCCAGCAGGGACAGAACCTACGAGCAGTACTTC; CDR3aa: CASRDRTYEQYF
abundance: few; v_gene: TRBV9; d_gene: -; j_gene: TRBJ1-1; CDR3nt: TGTGCCAGCAGCACGTTAGACACTGAAGCTTTCTTT; CDR3aa: CASSTLDTEAFF